A single sample is the source of the 9 T cell receptor beta chains below, sequenced in a study of blood T cell repertoires in COVID-19 (dated by TCRdb to 2019 to 2021). The receptor library was made with the immunoSEQ multiplex PCR assay. Entries here come from immuneACCESS through TCRdb and include only in-frame sequences with V and J called. Some clones fail to appear in such tables; in the studies checked, an unresolved V gene covers under half of the shortfall, and the cause of the remainder is unknown. For this sample there are some 250,000 clones; 75% to 90% appear just once. The top ten hold approximately 9% of the sample. Sequenced: PBMCs or T cells enriched from blood (not recorded which). The source is a man in his forties who had recovered from COVID-19.

CDR3 region: CASSRGQNSGANVLTF. The CDR3 DNA sequence: TGTGCCAGCTCACGTGGACAAAACTCTGGGGCCAACGTCCTGACTTTC. The chain links TRBV18 to TRBJ2-6, with D perhaps matching TRBD1 (5 bases). CDR1 and CDR2 (germline): KGHSH, LQKENI. The CDR3 is made up of 16 amino acids. Trimming took off 4 bases at V and 0 bases at J, with 10 bases between the two ends.

The chain combines TRBV5-1 with TRBJ1-2; D remains ambiguous. The CDR3 spans 15 residues. Germline CDR1 is SGHRS and CDR2 is YFSETQ. Trimming removed 0 bases from V and 2 bases from J, with 11 bases in between. The CDR3 spells CASSLDLGRNYGYTF. For the CDR3, the DNA is TGCGCCAGCAGCTTGGACTTGGGCAGAAACTATGGCTACACCTTC.

V is TRBV9 and J is TRBJ1-4; possible D gene TRBD1, 6 bases. V lost 5 bases and J lost 5, with 19 bases in between. This CDR3 region has 16 residues. CDR1 SGDLS and CDR2 YYNGEE come from the germline V gene. For the CDR3, the DNA is TGTGCCAGCAGTGCCGGAGACGACAGGAGGAATGAAAAACTGTTTTTT. This sequence encodes CASSAGDDRRNEKLFF.

The chain recombines TRBV6-1 with TRBJ1-2; D remains ambiguous. V was trimmed by 1 base and J by 2 bases, leaving 5 bases between them. CDR3 size: 13 residues. Germline CDR1 and CDR2: MNHNS and SASEGT. The CDR3 nucleotides are TGTGCCAGCAGTGAAGGGCAGAACTATGGCTACACCTTC. The encoded protein is CASSEGQNYGYTF.

The chain employs TRBV19 and TRBJ1-4; 7 bases match TRBD1. J lost 0 bases, V lost 9 bases, and 13 bases had no gene match. Looked up from germline, CDR1 is LNHDA and CDR2 is SQIVND (reference sequence). The CDR3 extends over 17 amino acids. CDR3 sequence: CASSPRQGGATNEKLFF. The DNA of the CDR3 is TGTGCCAGCTCCCCCCGACAGGGCGGTGCAACTAATGAAAAACTGTTTTTT.

The V call is TRBV2, the J call TRBJ1-4; D might be TRBD1 (5 bases). The germline gives CDR1 SNHLY, CDR2 FYNNEI. The CDR3 is made up of 15 amino acids. Between the trimmed V and J ends, which lost 4 bases and 8 bases, there was a span of 17 bases. The CDR3 DNA follows: TGTGCCAGCAGTGGTCGAGGAGGGGAAAACGAAAAACTGTTTTTT. Encoded protein: CASSGRGGENEKLFF. The full variable domain, rest sourced from reference TRBV2 and TRBJ1-4, is EPEVTQTPSHQVTQMGQEVILRCVPISNHLYFYWYRQILGQKVEFLVSFYNNEISEKSEIFDDQFSVERPDGSNFTLKIRSTKLEDSAMYFCASSGRGGENEKLFFGSGTQLSVL.

CDR3 bases: TGTGCCAGCAGTGACCCGATTATGGCAGCGTACCAAGAGACCCAGTACTTC. Encoded protein: CASSDPIMAAYQETQYF. The rearrangement links TRBV6-4 to TRBJ2-5; D is undetermined. The CDR3 is 17 residues long. Between the trimmed V and J ends, which lost 2 bases and 0 bases, there was a span of 16 bases. Germline CDR1 is MRHNA and CDR2 is SNTAGT.

The J gene is TRBJ1-1, the V gene TRBV13, with a tentative D call TRBD1 (6 bases). The CDR3 extends over 14 amino acids. V was shortened by 4 bases and J by 9 bases, with 18 bases between the two germline ends. The germline V gene has CDR1 PRHDT and CDR2 FYEKMQ (reference sequence). The CDR3 reads CASSYTNGGDKAFF. The CDR3 region has the DNA TGTGCCAGCAGCTACACGAACGGGGGGGACAAAGCTTTCTTT.

The chain has TRBV6-5 and TRBJ2-1; TRBD2 matches 8 bases. The CDR3 runs 16 residues. Germline V lookup: CDR1 MNHEY, CDR2 SVGAGI. Trimming at V came to 2 bases and at J to 6 bases, leaving 9 bases not matched to a gene. In nucleotides, the CDR3 is TGTGCCAGCAGTTACCGGGGGGGTTCGTTGGGCAATGAGCAGTTCTTC. Residues: CASSYRGGSLGNEQFF.